These 19 T cell receptor beta chains share one sample of origin, sequenced in a study of T cell repertoires in cytomegalovirus infection. These receptors' targets are unknown. TCRdb re-derived calls from the reads in MiXCR, one entry per CDR3 protein. The table has hundreds of thousands of distinct CDR3 sequences, almost 30% seen once. Sequencing used cultured PBMCs, obtained from culture after CMV antigen stimulation. The receptors derive from a human donor in good health (CMV status not recorded). Some clones in this sample may be carry-over from other donors' samples.

V gene TRBV12-3 or TRBV12-4 combines with J gene TRBJ1-1; no firm D call. The CDR3 contains 12 residues. Trimming removed 7 bases at V and 3 bases at J, with 9 bases between. The CDR3 region has the DNA TGTGCCAGCACCTTGTTCGACACTGAAGCTTTCTTT. Protein product: CASTLFDTEAFF.

This clonotype was detected ten times or more. This chain connects TRBV7-2 to TRBJ2-1; 9 bases map to TRBD1. The CDR3 is 15 amino acids. The ends lost 5 bases at V and 4 bases at J; junction bases unmatched: 6. From germline, CDR1 is SGHTA and CDR2 FQGNSA. The DNA for the CDR3 is TGTGCCAGCAGCGCAGTCGGGACAGGGTACAATGAGCAGTTCTTC. It translates to CASSAVGTGYNEQFF.

The table lists this clonotype with a few counts. The rearrangement joins TRBV19 to TRBJ2-1; tentatively, D is TRBD2 (5 bases). The CDR3 consists of 13 residues. Between the trimmed V and J ends, which lost 1 base and 10 bases, there was a span of 11 bases. Germline V gene lookup returns CDR1 LNHDA and CDR2 SQIVND (reference sequence). The CDR3 loop is CASSIGLNQEQFF. CDR3 nucleotide sequence: TGTGCCAGTAGTATAGGACTAAACCAGGAGCAGTTCTTC.

V gene TRBV12-3 or TRBV12-4 combines with J gene TRBJ1-2, with D possibly matching TRBD1 (5 bases). Trimming removed 2 bases from V and 4 bases from J, with 8 bases in between. There are 13 residues in the CDR3. The DNA for the CDR3 is TGTGCCAGCAGTTTAAGGCAGGGCTATGGCTACACCTTC. Translated, it gives CASSLRQGYGYTF.

This clonotype was counted between two and nine times. The V and J genes are TRBV7-9 and TRBJ1-2; weak D call: TRBD1 (5 bases). The CDR3 runs 19 residues. V was cut by 1 base and J by 4 bases, with 25 bases left in between. Per the germline V gene, CDR1 is SEHNR and CDR2 is FQNEAQ (reference sequence). This chain's CDR3 is CASSLVLLGRRGGVYGYTF. DNA for the CDR3: TGTGCCAGCAGCTTAGTCCTTTTGGGACGGAGGGGCGGTGTCTATGGCTACACCTTC.

The chain links TRBV4-3 to TRBJ2-7; D remains unclear. The CDR3 sequence is 15 residues long. The V gene lost 1 base and the J gene lost 0 bases, with 10 bases spanning the gap. CDR1 LGHNA and CDR2 YSLEER come from the germline V gene. The CDR3 DNA sequence: TGCGCCAGCAGCCAAGGAAAAATCGGCTCCTACGAGCAGTACTTC. Amino acid sequence: CASSQGKIGSYEQYF.

This clonotype was detected many times. The chain combines TRBV10-3 with TRBJ1-4; possible D gene TRBD1, 5 bases. From germline, CDR1 is ENHRY and CDR2 SYGVKD. This CDR3 has 15 amino acids. Deletions cut 0 bases from V and 3 bases from J, with 8 bases between. CDR3 in DNA: TGTGCCATCAGTGAGTCAGGGGCAGCTAATGAAAAACTGTTTTTT. Translated: CAISESGAANEKLFF.

This clonotype has only a few counts. V is TRBV4-1 and J is TRBJ2-3, with TRBD1 matching over 7 bases. After removal of 3 bases from V and 2 bases from J, the junction contained 5 bases not matched to a gene. CDR1 is MGHRA and CDR2 is YSYEKL in the germline V gene. This CDR3 is 15 amino acids long. CDR3: CASSHPTGLTDTQYF. CDR3 nucleotide sequence: TGCGCCAGCAGCCATCCGACAGGGCTCACAGATACGCAGTATTTT.

The chain is built from TRBV29-1 and TRBJ2-7, with 7 bases fitting TRBD2. Germline V gene lookup returns CDR1 SQVTM and CDR2 ANQGSEA. V was clipped by 3 bases and J by 6 bases; unmatched bases: 2. The CDR3 length is 11 residues. The DNA of the CDR3 is TGCAGCGTTGAGGGGGAGGGCGAGCAGTACTTC. It is translated as CSVEGEGEQYF.

The genes are TRBV2 and TRBJ2-7; D is perhaps TRBD1 (6 bases). This CDR3 region has 12 residues. Deletions cut 7 bases from V and 2 bases from J, with 9 bases between. Per germline, CDR1 SNHLY and CDR2 FYNNEI. CDR3 bases: TGTGCCAGCAAGGGGGACACCTACGAGCAGTACTTC. Its translation is CASKGDTYEQYF.

The gene calls are TRBV7-2 and TRBJ2-1; possible D gene TRBD1, 5 bases. This CDR3 has 12 amino acids. The germline CDR1 and CDR2 sequences are SGHTA and FQGNSA. V was pared by 3 bases and J by 10 bases, with 10 bases between. The DNA for the CDR3 is TGTGCCAGCAGCTTCCAGGGCAACGAGCAGTTCTTC. Protein sequence: CASSFQGNEQFF.

The J gene is TRBJ2-1, the V gene TRBV11-3; TRBD2 matches 9 bases. J was trimmed by 7 bases and V by 2 bases; bases with no gene match: 12. The germline V gene has CDR1 SGHNT and CDR2 YENEEA. The CDR3 runs 17 residues. In nucleotides, the CDR3 is TGTGCCAGCAGCTTACCCGGTATAGCGGGAGTGGTAAATGAGCAGTTCTTC. This sequence encodes CASSLPGIAGVVNEQFF.

This clonotype occurred a few times. The genes are TRBV7-2 and TRBJ1-3, with D unresolved. Germline V gene data show CDR1 as SGHTA and CDR2 as FQGNSA. Trimming stripped 3 bases from V and 10 bases from J, with 13 bases between. This CDR3 has 13 residues. CDR3 in amino acids: CASSFLAVGTIYF. Here the CDR3 DNA reads TGTGCCAGCAGCTTCTTGGCAGTCGGGACCATATATTTT.

This chain links TRBV19 with TRBJ1-1; D uncertain. CDR3 length: 14 residues. Germline loops: CDR1 LNHDA, CDR2 SQIVND (reference sequence). Deletions cut 3 bases from V and 6 bases from J, with 14 bases between. The CDR3 region has the DNA TGTGCCAGTAGTATTCCGTACCGAGGTTCTGAAGCTTTCTTT. Amino acids: CASSIPYRGSEAFF.

The chain uses TRBV5-1 and TRBJ1-4, with no clear D. The CDR3 is made up of 15 amino acids. Trimming cost V 4 bases and J 2 bases, with 12 bases left between them. CDR1 is SGHRS, CDR2 YFSETQ, per germline. The CDR3 DNA is TGCGCCAGCAGCCCCAGCGGGGTGACTAATGAAAAACTGTTTTTT. This codes for CASSPSGVTNEKLFF.

This clonotype occurred a few times. This chain links TRBV6-5 with TRBJ1-2, with D possibly TRBD1 on 6 matching bases. V lost 5 bases and J lost 2, with 12 bases in between. The V gene's germline CDR1 is MNHEY and CDR2 SVGAGI. The CDR3 has 14 residues. The CDR3 loop reads CASSRGDTNYGYTF. Written as DNA, the CDR3 is TGTGCCAGCAGTAGGGGGGACACAAACTATGGCTACACCTTC.

This clonotype came up a few times. The V and J genes are TRBV3-1 and TRBJ1-2; D unresolved. The germline V and J ends were trimmed by 2 bases and 1 base, with 8 bases remaining between them. There are 14 residues in the CDR3. Germline assignment: CDR1 LGHDT and CDR2 YNNKEL (reference sequence). The CDR3 is CASSQIPGNYGYTF. CDR3 in DNA: TGTGCCAGCAGCCAAATACCCGGTAACTATGGCTACACCTTC.

The V and J genes are TRBV7-6 and TRBJ1-1; D is undetermined. Germline loops: CDR1 SGHVS, CDR2 FNYEAQ. The CDR3 sequence is 17 residues long. The ends were cut back, 5 bases at V and 3 bases at J, with 22 bases in the middle. CDR3 sequence reads: CASSPLLGKGSDTEAFF. CDR3 DNA sequence: TGTGCCAGCAGCCCCCTCTTAGGCAAAGGGTCGGACACTGAAGCTTTCTTT.

The V call is TRBV10-3, the J call TRBJ2-1; 12 nucleotides align to TRBD2. The V segment lost 5 bases and the J segment 8 bases; nucleotides outside the gene matches: 4. CDR1 ENHRY and CDR2 SYGVKD come from the germline V gene. CDR3 length equals 14 residues. This CDR3 reads CAISRLAGEDEQFF. The CDR3, as DNA: TGTGCCATCAGTCGACTAGCGGGGGAGGATGAGCAGTTCTTC.